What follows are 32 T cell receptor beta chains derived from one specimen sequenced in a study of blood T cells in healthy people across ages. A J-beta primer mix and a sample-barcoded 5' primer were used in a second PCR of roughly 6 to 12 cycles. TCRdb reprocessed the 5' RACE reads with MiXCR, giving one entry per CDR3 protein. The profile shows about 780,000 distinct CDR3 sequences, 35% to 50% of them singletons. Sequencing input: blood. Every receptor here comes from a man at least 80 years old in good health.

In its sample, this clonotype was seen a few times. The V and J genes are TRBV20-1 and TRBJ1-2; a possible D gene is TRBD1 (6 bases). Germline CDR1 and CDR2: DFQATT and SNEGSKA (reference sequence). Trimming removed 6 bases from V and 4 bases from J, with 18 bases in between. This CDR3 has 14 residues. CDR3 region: CSAMGARGRYGYTF. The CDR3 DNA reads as TGCAGTGCGATGGGGGCGAGGGGCCGCTATGGCTACACCTTC.

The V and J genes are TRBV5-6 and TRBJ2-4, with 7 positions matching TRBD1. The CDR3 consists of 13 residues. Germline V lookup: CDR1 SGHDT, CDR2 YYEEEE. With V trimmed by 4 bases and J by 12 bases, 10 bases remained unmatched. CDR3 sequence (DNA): TGTGCCAGCAGCCCTTGGACAGGTCTAGCTCAGTACTTC. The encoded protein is CASSPWTGLAQYF.

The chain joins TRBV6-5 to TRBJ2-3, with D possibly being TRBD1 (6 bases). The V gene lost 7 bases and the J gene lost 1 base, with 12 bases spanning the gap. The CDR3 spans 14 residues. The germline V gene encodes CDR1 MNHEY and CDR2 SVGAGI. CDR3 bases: TGTGCCAGCAACATGGGACACCGCACAGATACGCAGTATTTT. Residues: CASNMGHRTDTQYF.

The chain's CDR3 is CASSFVVKDEKLFF. The CDR3 nucleotides read TGTGCCAGCAGTTTTGTGGTTAAGGATGAAAAACTGTTTTTT. The chain uses TRBV27 and TRBJ1-4; D unresolved. This CDR3 comprises 14 residues. From germline, CDR1 is MNHEY and CDR2 SMNVEV (reference sequence). V was pared by 3 bases and J by 6 bases, with 11 bases between.

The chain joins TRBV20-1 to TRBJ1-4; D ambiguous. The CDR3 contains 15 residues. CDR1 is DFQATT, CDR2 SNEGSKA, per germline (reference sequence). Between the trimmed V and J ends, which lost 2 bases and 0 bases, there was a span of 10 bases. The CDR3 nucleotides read TGCAGTGCTAGACCGAGACATTCAACTAATGAAAAACTGTTTTTT. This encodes CSARPRHSTNEKLFF.

This CDR3 reads CASSLGQGGGHGYTF. CDR3 in DNA: TGTGCCAGCAGCTTGGGTCAAGGGGGCGGGCACGGCTACACCTTC. The chain carries TRBV7-9 and TRBJ1-2; the match to TRBD1 covers 7 bases. The trim removed 3 bases at V and 8 bases at J, leaving 12 bases unmatched. Germline CDR1 is SEHNR and CDR2 is FQNEAQ (reference sequence). The CDR3 is 15 amino acids. Together with reference TRBV7-9 and TRBJ1-2, the CDR3 gives the full variable domain: DTGVSQNPRHKITKRGQNVTFRCDPISEHNRLYWYRQTLGQGPEFLTYFQNEAQLEKSRLLSDRFSAERPKGSFSTLEIQRTEQGDSAMYLCASSLGQGGGHGYTFGSGTRLTVV.

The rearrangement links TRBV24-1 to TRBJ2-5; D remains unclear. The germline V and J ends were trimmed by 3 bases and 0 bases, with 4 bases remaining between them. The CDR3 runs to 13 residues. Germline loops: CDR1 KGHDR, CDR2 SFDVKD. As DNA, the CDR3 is TGTGCCACCAGTGATACAGACCAAGAGACCCAGTACTTC. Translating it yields CATSDTDQETQYF.

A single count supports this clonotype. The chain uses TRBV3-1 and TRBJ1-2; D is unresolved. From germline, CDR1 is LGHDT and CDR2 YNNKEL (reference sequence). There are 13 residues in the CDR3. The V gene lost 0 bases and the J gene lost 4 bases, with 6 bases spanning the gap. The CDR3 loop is CASSQEGSYGYTF. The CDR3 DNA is TGTGCCAGCAGCCAAGAAGGCAGCTATGGCTACACCTTC. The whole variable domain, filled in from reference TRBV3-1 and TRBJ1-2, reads DTAVSQTPKYLVTQMGNDKSIKCEQNLGHDTMYWYKQDSKKFLKIMFSYNNKELIINETVPNRFSPKSPDKAHLNLHINSLELGDSAVYFCASSQEGSYGYTFGSGTRLTVV.

The chain's CDR3 is CASSSRASGANVLTF. CDR3 DNA sequence: TGTGCCAGCAGCTCCAGGGCTTCTGGGGCCAACGTCCTGACTTTC. The chain links TRBV7-6 to TRBJ2-6; D might be TRBD1 (5 bases). The germline V gene has CDR1 SGHVS and CDR2 FNYEAQ. The CDR3 spans 15 residues. The V end lost 4 bases, the J end lost 1 base, and 8 bases lay between the germline ends. The full variable domain, completed using reference TRBV7-6 and TRBJ2-6, is GAGVSQSPRYKVTKRGQDVALRCDPISGHVSLYWYRQALGQGPEFLTYFNYEAQQDKSGLPNDRFSAERPEGSISTLTIQRTEQRDSAMYRCASSSRASGANVLTFGAGSRLTVL.

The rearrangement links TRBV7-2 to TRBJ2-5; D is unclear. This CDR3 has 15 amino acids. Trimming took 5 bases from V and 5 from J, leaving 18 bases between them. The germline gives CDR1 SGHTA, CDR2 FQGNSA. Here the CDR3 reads CASSQLRNGIETQYF. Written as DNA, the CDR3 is TGTGCCAGCAGCCAGCTGAGGAATGGAATCGAGACCCAGTACTTC.

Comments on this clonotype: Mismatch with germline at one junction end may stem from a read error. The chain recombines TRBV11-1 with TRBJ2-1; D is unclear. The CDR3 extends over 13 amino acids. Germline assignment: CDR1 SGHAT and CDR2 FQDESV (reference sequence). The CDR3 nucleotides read TGTACCAGCAGCTGGGCTAGCTACAATGAGCAGTTCTTC. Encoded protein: CTSSWASYNEQFF.

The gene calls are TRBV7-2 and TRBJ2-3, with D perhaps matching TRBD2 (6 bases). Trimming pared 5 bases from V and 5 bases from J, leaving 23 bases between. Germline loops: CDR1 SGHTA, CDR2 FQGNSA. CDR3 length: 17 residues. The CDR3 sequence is CASSLRARVGGGDTQYF. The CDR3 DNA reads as TGTGCCAGCAGCCTTAGGGCGCGGGTCGGGGGAGGAGATACGCAGTATTTT.

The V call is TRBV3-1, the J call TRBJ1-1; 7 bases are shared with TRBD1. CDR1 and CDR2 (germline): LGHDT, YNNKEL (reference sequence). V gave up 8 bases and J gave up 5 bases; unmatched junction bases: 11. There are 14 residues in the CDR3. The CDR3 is CASLSQGERTEAFF. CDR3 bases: TGTGCCAGCCTATCTCAGGGGGAAAGAACTGAAGCTTTCTTT. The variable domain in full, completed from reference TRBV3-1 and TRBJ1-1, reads DTAVSQTPKYLVTQMGNDKSIKCEQNLGHDTMYWYKQDSKKFLKIMFSYNNKELIINETVPNRFSPKSPDKAHLNLHINSLELGDSAVYFCASLSQGERTEAFFGQGTRLTVV.

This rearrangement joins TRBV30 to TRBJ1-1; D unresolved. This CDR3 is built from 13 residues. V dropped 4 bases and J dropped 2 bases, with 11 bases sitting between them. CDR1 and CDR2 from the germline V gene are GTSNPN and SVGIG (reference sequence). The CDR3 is CAWIGLGNTEAFF. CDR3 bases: TGTGCCTGGATCGGGTTGGGCAACACTGAAGCTTTCTTT.

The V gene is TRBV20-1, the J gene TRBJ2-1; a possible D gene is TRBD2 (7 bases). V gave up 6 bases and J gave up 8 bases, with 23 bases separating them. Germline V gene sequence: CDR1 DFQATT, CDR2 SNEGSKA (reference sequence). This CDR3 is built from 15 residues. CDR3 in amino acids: CSAKRGLAEGDEQFF. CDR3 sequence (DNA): TGCAGTGCCAAAAGGGGCCTAGCGGAGGGGGATGAGCAGTTCTTC.

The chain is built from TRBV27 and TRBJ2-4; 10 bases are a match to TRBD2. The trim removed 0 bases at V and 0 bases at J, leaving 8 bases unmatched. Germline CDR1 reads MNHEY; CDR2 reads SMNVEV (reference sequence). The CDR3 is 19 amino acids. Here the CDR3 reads CASSLSVAGGPLAKNIQYF. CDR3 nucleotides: TGTGCCAGCAGTTTATCGGTAGCGGGGGGACCTCTAGCCAAAAACATTCAGTACTTC.

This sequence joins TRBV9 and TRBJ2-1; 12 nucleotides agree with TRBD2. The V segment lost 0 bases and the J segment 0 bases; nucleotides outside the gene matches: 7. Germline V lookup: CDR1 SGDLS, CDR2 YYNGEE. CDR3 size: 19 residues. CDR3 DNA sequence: TGTGCCAGCAGCGTAGAAGGACTAGCGGGATACAGCTCCTACAATGAGCAGTTCTTC. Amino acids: CASSVEGLAGYSSYNEQFF.

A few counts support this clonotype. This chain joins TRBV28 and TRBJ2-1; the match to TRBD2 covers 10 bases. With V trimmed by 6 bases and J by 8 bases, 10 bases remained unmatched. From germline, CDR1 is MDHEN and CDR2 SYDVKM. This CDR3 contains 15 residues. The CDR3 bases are TGTGCCAGCAGGGACCTAGCGGGAGCAAGAGATGAGCAGTTCTTC. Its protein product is CASRDLAGARDEQFF. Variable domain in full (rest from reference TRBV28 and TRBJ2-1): DVKVTQSSRYLVKRTGEKVFLECVQDMDHENMFWYRQDPGLGLRLIYFSYDVKMKEKGDIPEGYSVSREKKERFSLILESASTNQTSMYLCASRDLAGARDEQFFGPGTRLTVL.

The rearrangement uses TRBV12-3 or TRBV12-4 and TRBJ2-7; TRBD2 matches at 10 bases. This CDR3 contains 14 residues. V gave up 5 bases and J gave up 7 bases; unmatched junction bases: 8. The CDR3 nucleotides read TGTGCCAGCAGTAGCGGGAGGGACTACAATGAGCAGTACTTC. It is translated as CASSSGRDYNEQYF.

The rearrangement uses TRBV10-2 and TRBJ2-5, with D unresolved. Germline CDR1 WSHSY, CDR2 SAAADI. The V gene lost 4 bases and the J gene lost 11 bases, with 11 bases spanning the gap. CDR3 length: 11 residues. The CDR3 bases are TGCGCCAGCAGTGTCCCCGGGCAGCAGTACTTC. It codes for CASSVPGQQYF.

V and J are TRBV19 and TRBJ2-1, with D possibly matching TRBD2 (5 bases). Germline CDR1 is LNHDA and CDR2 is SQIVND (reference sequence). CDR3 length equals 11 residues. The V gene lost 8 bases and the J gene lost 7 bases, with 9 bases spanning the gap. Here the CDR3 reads CASGRANEQFF. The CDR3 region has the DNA TGTGCCAGTGGGAGAGCTAATGAGCAGTTCTTC.

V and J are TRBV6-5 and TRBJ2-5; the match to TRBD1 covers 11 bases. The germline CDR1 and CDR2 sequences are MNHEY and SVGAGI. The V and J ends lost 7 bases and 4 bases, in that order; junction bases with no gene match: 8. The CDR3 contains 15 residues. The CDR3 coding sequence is TGTGCCAGCAAGCTCCGGGACAGGGGGTTAGAGACCCAGTACTTC. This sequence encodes CASKLRDRGLETQYF.

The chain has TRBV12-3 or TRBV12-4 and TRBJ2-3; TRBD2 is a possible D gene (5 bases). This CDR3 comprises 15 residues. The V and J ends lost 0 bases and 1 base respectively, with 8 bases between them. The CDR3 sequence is CASSLAGARTDTQYF. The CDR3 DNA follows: TGTGCCAGCAGTTTAGCGGGAGCGCGCACAGATACGCAGTATTTT.

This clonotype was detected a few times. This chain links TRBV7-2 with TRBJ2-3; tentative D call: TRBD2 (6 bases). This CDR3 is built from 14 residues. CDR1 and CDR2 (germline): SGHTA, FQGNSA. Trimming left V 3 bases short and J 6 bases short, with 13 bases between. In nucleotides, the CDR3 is TGTGCCAGCAGCTTGGGACTGACAGCGGATACGCAGTATTTT. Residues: CASSLGLTADTQYF.

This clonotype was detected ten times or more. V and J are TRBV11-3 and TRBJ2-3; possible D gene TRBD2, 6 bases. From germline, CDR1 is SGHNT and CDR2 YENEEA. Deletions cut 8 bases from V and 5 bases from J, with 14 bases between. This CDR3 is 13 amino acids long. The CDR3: CASASREVDTQYF. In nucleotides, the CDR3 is TGTGCCAGCGCCTCGAGGGAGGTAGATACGCAGTATTTT. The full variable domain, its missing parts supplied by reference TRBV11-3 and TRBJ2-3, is EAGVVQSPRYKIIEKKQPVAFWCNPISGHNTLYWYLQNLGQGPELLIRYENEEAVDDSQLPKDRFSAERLKGVDSTLKIQPAELGDSAVYLCASASREVDTQYFGPGTRLTVL.

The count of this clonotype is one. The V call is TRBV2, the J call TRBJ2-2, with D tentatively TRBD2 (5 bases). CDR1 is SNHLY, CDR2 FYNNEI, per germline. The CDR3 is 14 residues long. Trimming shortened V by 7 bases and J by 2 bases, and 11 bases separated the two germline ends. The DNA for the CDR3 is TGTGCCAGCAAATCAGCGGAAAACACCGGGGAGCTGTTTTTT. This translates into CASKSAENTGELFF. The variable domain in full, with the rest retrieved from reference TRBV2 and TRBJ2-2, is EPEVTQTPSHQVTQMGQEVILRCVPISNHLYFYWYRQILGQKVEFLVSFYNNEISEKSEIFDDQFSVERPDGSNFTLKIRSTKLEDSAMYFCASKSAENTGELFFGEGSRLTVL.

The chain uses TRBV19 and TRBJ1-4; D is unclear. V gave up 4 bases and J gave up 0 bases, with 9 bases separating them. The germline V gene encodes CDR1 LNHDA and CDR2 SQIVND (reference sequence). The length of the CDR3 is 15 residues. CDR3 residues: CASSKAKATNEKLFF. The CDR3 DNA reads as TGTGCCAGTAGTAAAGCAAAAGCAACTAATGAAAAACTGTTTTTT.

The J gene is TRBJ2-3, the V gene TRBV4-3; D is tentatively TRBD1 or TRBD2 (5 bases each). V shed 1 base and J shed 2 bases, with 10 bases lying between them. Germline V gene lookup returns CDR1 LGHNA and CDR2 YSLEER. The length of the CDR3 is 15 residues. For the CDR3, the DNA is TGCGCCAGCAGCCAAGGGGACGGATACACAGATACGCAGTATTTT. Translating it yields CASSQGDGYTDTQYF.

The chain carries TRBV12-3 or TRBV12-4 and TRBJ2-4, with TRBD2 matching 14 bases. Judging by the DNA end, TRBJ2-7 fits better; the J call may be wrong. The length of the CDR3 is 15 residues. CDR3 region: CASSLFGLAGGEQYF. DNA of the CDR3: TGTGCCAGCAGTTTATTTGGACTAGCGGGAGGCGAGCAGTACTTC.

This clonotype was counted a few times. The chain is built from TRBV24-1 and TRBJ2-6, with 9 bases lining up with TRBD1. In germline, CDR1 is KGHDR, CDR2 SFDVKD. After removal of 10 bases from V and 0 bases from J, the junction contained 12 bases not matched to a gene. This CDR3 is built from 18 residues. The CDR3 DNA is TGTGCCACGACTGATGGGGACAGGGCACTCTCTGGGGCCAACGTCCTGACTTTC. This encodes CATTDGDRALSGANVLTF.

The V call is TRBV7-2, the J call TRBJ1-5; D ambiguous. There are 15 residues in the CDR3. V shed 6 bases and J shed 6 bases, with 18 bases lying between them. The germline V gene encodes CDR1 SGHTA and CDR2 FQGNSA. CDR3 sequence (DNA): TGTGCCAGCAGTCACACACCAGTCTTCACTCAGCCCCAGCATTTT. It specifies CASSHTPVFTQPQHF. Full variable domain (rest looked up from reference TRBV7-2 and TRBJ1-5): GAGVSQSPSNKVTEKGKDVELRCDPISGHTALYWYRQSLGQGLEFLIYFQGNSAPDKSGLPSDRFSAERTGGSVSTLTIQRTQQEDSAVYLCASSHTPVFTQPQHFGDGTRLSIL.

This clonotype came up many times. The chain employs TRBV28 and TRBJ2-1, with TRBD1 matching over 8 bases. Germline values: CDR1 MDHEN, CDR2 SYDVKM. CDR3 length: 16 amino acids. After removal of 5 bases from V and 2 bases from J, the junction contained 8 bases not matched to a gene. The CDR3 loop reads CASSDRTGPPYNEQFF. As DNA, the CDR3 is TGTGCCAGCAGTGACAGGACAGGGCCCCCCTACAATGAGCAGTTCTTC.